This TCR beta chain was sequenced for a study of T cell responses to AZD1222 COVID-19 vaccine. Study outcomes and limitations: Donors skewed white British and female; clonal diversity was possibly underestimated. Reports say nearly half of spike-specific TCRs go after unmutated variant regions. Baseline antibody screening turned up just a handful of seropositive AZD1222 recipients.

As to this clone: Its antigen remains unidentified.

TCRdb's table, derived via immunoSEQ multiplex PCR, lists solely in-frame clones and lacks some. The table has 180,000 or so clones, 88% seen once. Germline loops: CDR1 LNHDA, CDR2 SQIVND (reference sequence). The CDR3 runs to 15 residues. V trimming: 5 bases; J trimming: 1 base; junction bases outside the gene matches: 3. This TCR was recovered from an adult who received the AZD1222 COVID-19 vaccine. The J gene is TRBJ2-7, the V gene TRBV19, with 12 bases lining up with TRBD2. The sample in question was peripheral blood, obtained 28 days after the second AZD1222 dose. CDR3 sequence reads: CASSAGLAGSYEQYF. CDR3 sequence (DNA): TGTGCCAGTAGTGCGGGACTAGCGGGTTCCTACGAGCAGTACTTC.